This entry concerns a single T cell receptor beta chain. This clone was found once. Its target antigen remains unknown. Qualities for individual bases were not recorded, and no much larger clone is one base off. The data are from a study of blood T cell repertoires in COVID-19 (TCRdb year 2020). General notes on the study: Collaborator samples came from the United States, Italy and Spain and covered acute and convalescent phases of COVID-19. The material from the prospective study consisted of cDNA or gDNA derived from T cells, B-cell-depleted T cells, or PBMCs. The dataset comprised deeply sampled blood TCRbeta repertoires from subjects exposed to, actively infected with, or recovered from COVID-19. The repertoires were released in a freely available public database meant as a resource for research on the immune response to SARS-CoV-2. Samples came from the ongoing ImmuneRACE study (first 160 participants) plus 1,254 subjects from 6 global collaborators. The sample metadata nearly always contained a de-identified subject ID, COVID-19 status, age in years and sex. Where available, HLA class I and class II types were obtained from metadata supplied by the sample provider rather than from assay-based typing. On the study overall, not on this receptor specifically: How much clinical and demographic metadata was included differed by source and by participant, and the metadata was provided uncurated.

Germline trimming amounts to 3 bases on V and 0 bases on J, with 7 as the count of junction bases outside the gene matches. Its CDR3 holds 19 amino acids, cysteine through phenylalanine. Solely the CDR3 DNA is kept, with 57 bases framed from the first base. CDR1 SGDLS and CDR2 YYNGEE were looked up in the germline V gene. Whole blood was collected in K2EDTA tubes by collaborating institutions according to the institutions' own protocols. For TCRbeta analysis, collaborators shipped samples as frozen whole blood, isolated PBMCs, or DNA extracted from either of those sample types. TCRbeta CDR3 regions were amplified from genomic DNA by means of the immunoSEQ Assay, a bias-controlled multiplex PCR. The paper's data handling went like this. The number of nucleated cells in each sample was estimated by amplification of reference gene primers within the assay. To quantify the absolute abundance of each unique TCRbeta CDR3 rearrangement, sequence reads were collapsed and filtered. Productive Simpson clonality was computed per sample as the square root of Simpson's diversity index over productive rearrangements. Entries here come from immuneACCESS through TCRdb and include only in-frame sequences with V and J called. Some clones fail to appear in such tables; in the studies checked, an unresolved V gene covers under half of the shortfall, and the cause of the remainder is unknown. That table furnishes V, J and clone size, whereas the DNA furnished D and trimming. The sample table holds tens of thousands of clones, of which about 85% were seen once. The ten most abundant clones make up more than 5% of the sample.

This sequence was found in a man in his sixties with active COVID-19. The chain links TRBV9 with TRBJ2-2; a stretch of 14 junction bases matches TRBD2. The source material was peripheral blood. CDR3 sequence: CASSERTSGGYANTGELFF. The DNA sequence is TGTGCCAGCAGCGAGAGGACTAGCGGGGGGTACGCGAACACCGGGGAGCTGTTTTTT.